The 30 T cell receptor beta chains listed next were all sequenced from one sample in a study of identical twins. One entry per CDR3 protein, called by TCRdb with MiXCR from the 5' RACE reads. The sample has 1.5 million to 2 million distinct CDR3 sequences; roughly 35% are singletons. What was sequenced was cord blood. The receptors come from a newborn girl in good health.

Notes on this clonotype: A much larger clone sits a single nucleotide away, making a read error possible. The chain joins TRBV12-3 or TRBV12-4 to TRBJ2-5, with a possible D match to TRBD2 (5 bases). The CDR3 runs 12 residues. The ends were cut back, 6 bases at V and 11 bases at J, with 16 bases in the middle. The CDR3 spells CASRSLANEQYF. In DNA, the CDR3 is TGTGCCAGCAGGTCCCTAGCAAATGAGCAGTACTTC.

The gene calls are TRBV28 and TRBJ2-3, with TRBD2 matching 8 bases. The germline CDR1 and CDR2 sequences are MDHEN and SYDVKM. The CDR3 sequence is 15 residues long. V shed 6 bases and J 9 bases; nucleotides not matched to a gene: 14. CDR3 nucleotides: TGTGCCAGCAGAACTAGCGGTGAGGGAGAGAGGACGCAGTATTTT. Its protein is CASRTSGEGERTQYF.

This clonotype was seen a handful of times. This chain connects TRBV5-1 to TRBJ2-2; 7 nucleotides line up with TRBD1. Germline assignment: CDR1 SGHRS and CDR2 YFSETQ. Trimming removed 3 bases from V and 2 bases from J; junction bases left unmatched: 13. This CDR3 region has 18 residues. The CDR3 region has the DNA TGCGCCAGCAGCTCCCGACAGGGCCCTCTCCTAAACACCGGGGAGCTGTTTTTT. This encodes CASSSRQGPLLNTGELFF.

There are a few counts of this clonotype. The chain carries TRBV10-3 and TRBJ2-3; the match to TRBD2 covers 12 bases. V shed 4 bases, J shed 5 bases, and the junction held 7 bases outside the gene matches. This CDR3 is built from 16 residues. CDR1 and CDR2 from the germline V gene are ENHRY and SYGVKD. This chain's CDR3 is CAISATSGRSGDTQYF. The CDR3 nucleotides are TGTGCCATCAGTGCGACTAGCGGGAGATCCGGAGATACGCAGTATTTT.

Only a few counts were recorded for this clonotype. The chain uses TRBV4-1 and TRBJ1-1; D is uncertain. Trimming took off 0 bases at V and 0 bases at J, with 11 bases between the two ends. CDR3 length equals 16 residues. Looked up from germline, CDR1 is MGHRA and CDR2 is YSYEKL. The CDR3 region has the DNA TGCGCCAGCAGCCAAGAAAGGTTTCGGGTGAACACTGAAGCTTTCTTT. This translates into CASSQERFRVNTEAFF.

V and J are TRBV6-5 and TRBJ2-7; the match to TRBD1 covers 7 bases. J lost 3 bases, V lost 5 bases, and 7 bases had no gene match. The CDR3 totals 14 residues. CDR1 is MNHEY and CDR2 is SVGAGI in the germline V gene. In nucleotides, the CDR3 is TGTGCCAGCAGTAGGGACAGACGCTACTACGAGCAGTACTTC. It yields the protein CASSRDRRYYEQYF.

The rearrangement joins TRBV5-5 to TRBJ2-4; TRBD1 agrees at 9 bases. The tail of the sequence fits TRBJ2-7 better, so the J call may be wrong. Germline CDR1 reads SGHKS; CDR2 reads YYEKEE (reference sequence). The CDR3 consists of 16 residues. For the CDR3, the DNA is TGTGCCAGCAGCTTGGTGGTCGGGACAGGGATCTACGAGCAGTACTTC. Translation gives CASSLVVGTGIYEQYF.

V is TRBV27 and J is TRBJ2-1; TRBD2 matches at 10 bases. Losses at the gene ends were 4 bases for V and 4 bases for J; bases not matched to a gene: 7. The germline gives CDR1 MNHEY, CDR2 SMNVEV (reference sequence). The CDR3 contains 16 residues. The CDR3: CASSSRAGGRYNEQFF. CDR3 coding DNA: TGTGCCAGCAGTTCCAGAGCGGGAGGGCGGTACAATGAGCAGTTCTTC.

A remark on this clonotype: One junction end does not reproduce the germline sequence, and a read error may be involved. CDR3 loop: CASSEDRGLNQPQHF. CDR3 DNA: TGTGCCAGCAGTGAAGACAGGGGGTTGAATCAGCCCCAGCATTTT. The chain recombines TRBV10-2 with TRBJ1-5; 9 positions match TRBD1. The CDR3 loop spans 15 amino acids. From germline, CDR1 is WSHSY and CDR2 SAAADI.

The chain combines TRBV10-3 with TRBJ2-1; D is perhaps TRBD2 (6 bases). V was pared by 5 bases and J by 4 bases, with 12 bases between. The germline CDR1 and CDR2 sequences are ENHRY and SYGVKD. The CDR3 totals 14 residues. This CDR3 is CAISRLAEYNEQFF. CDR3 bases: TGTGCCATCAGTAGATTAGCGGAGTACAATGAGCAGTTCTTC.

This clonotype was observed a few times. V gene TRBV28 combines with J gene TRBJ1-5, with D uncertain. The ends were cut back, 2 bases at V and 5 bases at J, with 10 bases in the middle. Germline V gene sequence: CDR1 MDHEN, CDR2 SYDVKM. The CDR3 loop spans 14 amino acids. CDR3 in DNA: TGTGCCAGCAGTTTAGGCGCCCGAGATCAGCCCCAGCATTTT. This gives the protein CASSLGARDQPQHF. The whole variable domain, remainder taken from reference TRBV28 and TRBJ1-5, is DVKVTQSSRYLVKRTGEKVFLECVQDMDHENMFWYRQDPGLGLRLIYFSYDVKMKEKGDIPEGYSVSREKKERFSLILESASTNQTSMYLCASSLGARDQPQHFGDGTRLSIL.

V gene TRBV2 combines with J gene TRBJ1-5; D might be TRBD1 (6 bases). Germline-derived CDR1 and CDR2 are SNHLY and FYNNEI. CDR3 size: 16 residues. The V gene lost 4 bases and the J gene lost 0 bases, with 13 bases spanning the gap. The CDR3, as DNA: TGTGCCAGCAGTGCCGGAGGGACACTTAGCAATCAGCCCCAGCATTTT. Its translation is CASSAGGTLSNQPQHF. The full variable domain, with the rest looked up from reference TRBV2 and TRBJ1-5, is EPEVTQTPSHQVTQMGQEVILRCVPISNHLYFYWYRQILGQKVEFLVSFYNNEISEKSEIFDDQFSVERPDGSNFTLKIRSTKLEDSAMYFCASSAGGTLSNQPQHFGDGTRLSIL.

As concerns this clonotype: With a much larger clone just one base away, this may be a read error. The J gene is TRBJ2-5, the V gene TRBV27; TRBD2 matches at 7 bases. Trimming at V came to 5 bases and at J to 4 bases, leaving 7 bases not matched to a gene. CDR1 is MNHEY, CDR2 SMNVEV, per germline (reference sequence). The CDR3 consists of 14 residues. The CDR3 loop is CASSPLLARETQYF. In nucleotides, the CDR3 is TGTGCCAGCAGTCCTCTACTAGCGAGAGAGACCCAGTACTTC.

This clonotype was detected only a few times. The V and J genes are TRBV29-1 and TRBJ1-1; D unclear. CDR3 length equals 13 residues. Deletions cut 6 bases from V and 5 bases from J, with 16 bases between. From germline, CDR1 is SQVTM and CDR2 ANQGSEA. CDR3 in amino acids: CSVGSRFGTEAFF. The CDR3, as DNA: TGCAGCGTCGGGAGCCGGTTTGGGACTGAAGCTTTCTTT.

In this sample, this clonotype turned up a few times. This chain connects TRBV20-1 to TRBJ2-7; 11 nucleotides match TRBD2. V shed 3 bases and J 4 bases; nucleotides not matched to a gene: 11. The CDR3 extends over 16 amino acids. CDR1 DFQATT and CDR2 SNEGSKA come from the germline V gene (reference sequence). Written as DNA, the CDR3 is TGCAGTGCTAGTGATTATAGCGGGAGGGCCCAGTACGAGCAGTACTTC. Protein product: CSASDYSGRAQYEQYF.

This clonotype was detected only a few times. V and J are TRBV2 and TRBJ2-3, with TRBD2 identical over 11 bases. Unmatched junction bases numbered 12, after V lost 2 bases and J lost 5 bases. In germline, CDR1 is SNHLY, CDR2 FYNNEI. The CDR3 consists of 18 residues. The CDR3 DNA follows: TGTGCCAGCAGTGAATCCCCGGTTAGCGGGAGGGCCAAAGATACGCAGTATTTT. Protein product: CASSESPVSGRAKDTQYF.

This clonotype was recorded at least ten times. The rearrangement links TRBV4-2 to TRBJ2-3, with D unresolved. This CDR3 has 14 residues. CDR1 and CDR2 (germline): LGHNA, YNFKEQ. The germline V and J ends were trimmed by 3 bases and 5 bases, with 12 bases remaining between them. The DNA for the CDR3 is TGTGCCAGCAGCCAGTCGATTGTGGAAGATACGCAGTATTTT. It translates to CASSQSIVEDTQYF.

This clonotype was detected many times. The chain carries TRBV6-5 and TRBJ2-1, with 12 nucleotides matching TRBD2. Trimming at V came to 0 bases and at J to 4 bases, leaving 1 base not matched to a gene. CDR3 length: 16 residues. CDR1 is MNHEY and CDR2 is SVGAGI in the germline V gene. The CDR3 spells CASSYSGLAGYNEQFF. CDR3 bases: TGTGCCAGCAGTTACTCGGGACTAGCGGGTTACAATGAGCAGTTCTTC.

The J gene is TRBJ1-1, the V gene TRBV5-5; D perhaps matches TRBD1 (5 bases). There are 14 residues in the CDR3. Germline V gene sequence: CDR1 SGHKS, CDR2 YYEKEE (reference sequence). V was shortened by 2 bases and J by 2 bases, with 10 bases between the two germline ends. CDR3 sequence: CASSFPRDNTEAFF. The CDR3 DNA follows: TGTGCCAGCAGCTTCCCCAGGGATAACACTGAAGCTTTCTTT.

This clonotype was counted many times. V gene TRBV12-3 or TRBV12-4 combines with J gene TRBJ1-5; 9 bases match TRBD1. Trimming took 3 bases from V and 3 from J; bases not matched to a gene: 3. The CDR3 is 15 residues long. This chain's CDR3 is CASSLGQGFNQPQHF. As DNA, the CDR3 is TGTGCCAGCAGTTTGGGACAGGGATTCAATCAGCCCCAGCATTTT.

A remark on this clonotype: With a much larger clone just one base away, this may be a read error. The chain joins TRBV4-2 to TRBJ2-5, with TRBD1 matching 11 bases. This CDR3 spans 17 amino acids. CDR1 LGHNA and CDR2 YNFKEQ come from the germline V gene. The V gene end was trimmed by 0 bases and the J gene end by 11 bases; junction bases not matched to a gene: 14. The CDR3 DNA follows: TGTGCCAGCAGCCAAGAGGTGGACAGGGGGCTATTCAATGAGCAGTACTTC. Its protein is CASSQEVDRGLFNEQYF.

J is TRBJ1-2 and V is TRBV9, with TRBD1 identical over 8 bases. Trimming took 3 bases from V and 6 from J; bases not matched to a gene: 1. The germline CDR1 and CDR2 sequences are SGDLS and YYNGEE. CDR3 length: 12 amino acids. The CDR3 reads CASSGTGHGYTF. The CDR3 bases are TGTGCCAGCAGCGGGACAGGGCATGGCTACACCTTC.

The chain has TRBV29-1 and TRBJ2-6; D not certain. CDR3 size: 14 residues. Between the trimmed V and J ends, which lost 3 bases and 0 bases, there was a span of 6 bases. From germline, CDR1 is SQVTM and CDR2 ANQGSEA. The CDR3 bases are TGCAGCGTTGAGAGGATCTCTGGGGCCAACGTCCTGACTTTC. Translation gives CSVERISGANVLTF.

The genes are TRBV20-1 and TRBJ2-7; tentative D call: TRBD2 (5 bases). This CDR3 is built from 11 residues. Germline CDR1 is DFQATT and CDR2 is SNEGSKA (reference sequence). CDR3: CSAGVTYEQYF. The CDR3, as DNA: TGCAGCGCCGGGGTCACCTACGAGCAGTACTTC.

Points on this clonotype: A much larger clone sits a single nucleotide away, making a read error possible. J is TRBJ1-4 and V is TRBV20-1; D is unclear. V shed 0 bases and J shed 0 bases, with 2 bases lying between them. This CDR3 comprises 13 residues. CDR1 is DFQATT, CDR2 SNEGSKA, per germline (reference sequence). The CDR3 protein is CSARETTNEKLFF. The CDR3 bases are TGCAGTGCTAGAGAGACAACTAATGAAAAACTGTTTTTT.

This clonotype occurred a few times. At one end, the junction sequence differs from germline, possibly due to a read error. CDR3 coding DNA: TGTGCTAGTGGGTTGGACAGCCTCAACTATGGCTACACCTTC. This codes for CASGLDSLNYGYTF. This chain links TRBV12-5 with TRBJ1-2; possible D gene TRBD1, 6 bases. Germline CDR1 and CDR2: LGHNT and FRNRAP. The CDR3 is 14 residues long.

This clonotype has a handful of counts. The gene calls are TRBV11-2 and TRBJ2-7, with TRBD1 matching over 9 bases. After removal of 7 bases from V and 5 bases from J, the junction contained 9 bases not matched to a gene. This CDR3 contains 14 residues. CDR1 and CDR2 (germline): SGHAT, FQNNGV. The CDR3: CASTLGQGRDEQYF. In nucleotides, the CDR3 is TGTGCCAGCACCCTAGGACAGGGGCGGGACGAGCAGTACTTC.

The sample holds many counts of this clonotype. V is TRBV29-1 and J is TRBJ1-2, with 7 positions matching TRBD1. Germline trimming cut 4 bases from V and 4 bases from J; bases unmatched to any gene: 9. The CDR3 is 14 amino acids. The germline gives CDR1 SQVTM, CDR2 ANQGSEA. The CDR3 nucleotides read TGCAGCGTTGGACCCGGGACAGTGATCTATGGCTACACCTTC. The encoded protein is CSVGPGTVIYGYTF.

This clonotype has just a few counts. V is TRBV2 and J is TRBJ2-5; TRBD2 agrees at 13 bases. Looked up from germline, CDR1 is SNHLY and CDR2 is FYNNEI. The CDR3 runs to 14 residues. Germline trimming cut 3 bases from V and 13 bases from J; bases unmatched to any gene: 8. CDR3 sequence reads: CASSETSGRPGVYF. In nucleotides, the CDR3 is TGTGCCAGCAGTGAGACTAGCGGGAGGCCGGGGGTGTACTTC.

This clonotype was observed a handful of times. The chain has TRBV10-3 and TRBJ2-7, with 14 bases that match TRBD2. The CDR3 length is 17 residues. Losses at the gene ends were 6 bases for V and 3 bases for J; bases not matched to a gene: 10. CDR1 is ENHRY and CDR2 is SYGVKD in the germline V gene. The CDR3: CAISPRTGTSGGYEQYF. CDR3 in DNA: TGTGCCATCAGCCCAAGAACAGGGACTAGCGGGGGCTACGAGCAGTACTTC.